This TCR beta chain was obtained from a study of cytomegalovirus exposure and HLA in healthy donors. Some clones are missing from TCRdb's copy, which holds only in-frame ones; the method was immunoSEQ multiplex PCR. The sample has around 60,000 clones; 94% are singletons. Germline lookup yields CDR1 SNHLY and CDR2 FYNNEI. The CDR3 is 16 amino acids. Unmatched junction bases numbered 4, after V lost 1 base and J lost 3 bases. Sequenced: PBMCs. The sequence derives from a young man in good health and CMV-seropositive. The chain couples TRBV2 to TRBJ2-2; 8 bases line up with TRBD2. DNA of the CDR3: TGTGCCAGCAGTGAAGGTTTAGCGGGGTACACCGGGGAGCTGTTTTTT. Translation gives CASSEGLAGYTGELFF.